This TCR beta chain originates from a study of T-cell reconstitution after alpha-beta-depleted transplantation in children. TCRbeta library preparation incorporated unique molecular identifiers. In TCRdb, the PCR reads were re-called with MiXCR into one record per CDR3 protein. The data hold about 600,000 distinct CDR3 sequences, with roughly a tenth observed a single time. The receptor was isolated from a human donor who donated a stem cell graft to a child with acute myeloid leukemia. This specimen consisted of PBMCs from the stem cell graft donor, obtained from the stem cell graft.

As DNA, the CDR3 is TGTGCCAGCAGCTTAGGGGACAGGGGGCGCTACGAGCAGTACTTC. It codes for CASSLGDRGRYEQYF. V and J are TRBV7-2 and TRBJ2-7; 12 positions match TRBD1. The CDR3 contains 15 residues. V dropped 1 base and J dropped 3; count of bases not matched to a gene: 1. Germline V gene data show CDR1 as SGHTA and CDR2 as FQGNSA.